The rows below give T cell receptor beta chains drawn from one sample of a study of T-cell memory formation after mild COVID-19. TCRdb recomputed calls from the 5' RACE reads with MiXCR, one row per CDR3 protein. The sample carries about 560,000 distinct CDR3 sequences, roughly 17% recorded once. The sequenced material came from PBMCs or a T cell subset sorted from them (not recorded which). Source of these receptors: an adult woman who had mild COVID-19 (a few samples of this study predate the infection). Cell type and time point are not known. The CDR3 runs from the conserved cysteine through the conserved F or W. Fields, in order: J gene, clone size, D gene, V gene, CDR3 protein, CDR3 DNA. D genes are given only for firm matches. For some rows the clone size is stated as once, few or many, or as a class when expanded; others skip it.

TRBJ2-3 | many | TRBD2 | TRBV7-9 | CASRSSKPDRLAGVSGPDTQYF | TGTGCCAGCAGGTCTTCTAAGCCAGACAGACTAGCGGGAGTCTCGGGCCCAGATACGCAGTATTTT
TRBJ2-5 | few | . | TRBV12-3/TRBV12-4 | CASSLMGHQYF | TGTGCCAGCAGTTTAATGGGGCACCAGTACTTC
TRBJ1-2 | . | TRBD1 | TRBV5-5 | CASSRDSSRGYGYTF | TGTGCCAGCAGCCGGGACAGCTCGAGAGGCTATGGCTACACCTTC
TRBJ1-1 | many | TRBD1 | TRBV5-1 | CASSWTGGDGTEAFF | TGCGCCAGCAGCTGGACAGGGGGCGACGGCACTGAAGCTTTCTTT
TRBJ1-1 | . | . | TRBV30 | CAWRVPRGNTEAFF | TGTGCCTGGAGGGTCCCAAGAGGGAACACTGAAGCTTTCTTT
TRBJ2-3 | . | TRBD2 | TRBV3-1 | CASSHQNPGLAGNTDTQYF | TGTGCCAGCAGCCACCAAAACCCGGGACTAGCGGGGAACACAGATACGCAGTATTTT
TRBJ2-5 | . | . | TRBV27 | CASSTSDGFGETQYF | TGTGCCAGCAGTACCTCGGACGGGTTCGGTGAGACCCAGTACTTC
TRBJ2-7 | few | TRBD1 | TRBV10-3 | CAISVDRGSYEQYF | TGTGCCATCAGCGTGGACAGGGGCTCCTACGAGCAGTACTTC
TRBJ2-2 | many | TRBD1 | TRBV7-6 | CASSLLGTGNTGELFF | TGTGCCAGCAGCTTACTAGGGACAGGGAACACCGGGGAGCTGTTTTTT
TRBJ2-7 | . | . | TRBV7-9 | CASSRRGDSSYEQYF | TGTGCCAGCAGCCGGCGTGGGGACTCGTCCTACGAGCAGTACTTC
TRBJ2-7 | . | TRBD2 | TRBV7-2 | CASSGGGTTTYEQYF | TGTGCCAGCAGCGGAGGTGGGACTACTACCTACGAGCAGTACTTC
TRBJ2-2 | . | TRBD1 | TRBV19 | CASSSPPGTGVTGELFF | TGTGCCAGTAGTAGTCCCCCCGGGACAGGGGTTACCGGGGAGCTGTTTTTT
TRBJ1-1 | . | . | TRBV7-9 | CASSLVGGSGSAFF | TGTGCCAGCAGCTTAGTGGGGGGTTCAGGTTCGGCTTTCTTT
TRBJ1-1 | . | . | TRBV6-5 | CASSPTRTEAFF | TGTGCCAGCAGTCCAACGAGGACTGAAGCTTTCTTT
TRBJ2-1 | few | TRBD2 | TRBV4-3 | CASSQLGTSGNNEQFF | TGCGCCAGCAGCCAACTAGGGACTAGCGGAAACAATGAGCAGTTCTTC
TRBJ2-1 | . | TRBD2 | TRBV27 | CASSFGTSGKPNEQFF | TGTGCCAGCAGTTTTGGGACTAGCGGGAAACCGAATGAGCAGTTCTTC
TRBJ2-1 | many | TRBD2 | TRBV29-1 | CSVAPGGEQFF | TGCAGCGTTGCTCCGGGAGGTGAGCAGTTCTTC
TRBJ2-3 | . | TRBD1 | TRBV5-4 | CASSVGPQGATDTQYF | TGTGCCAGCAGCGTGGGACCGCAGGGGGCCACAGATACGCAGTATTTT
TRBJ2-5 | . | . | TRBV10-3 | CAISDGGKTQYF | TGTGCCATCAGTGATGGGGGAAAGACCCAGTACTTC
TRBJ1-2 | . | TRBD1 | TRBV9 | CASSVASQGVYGYTF | TGTGCCAGCAGCGTAGCTTCTCAGGGGGTTTATGGCTACACCTTC
TRBJ2-2 | many | TRBD1 | TRBV6-5 | CASRTGVDTGELFF | TGTGCCAGCAGGACAGGGGTGGACACCGGGGAGCTGTTTTTT
TRBJ2-1 | few | . | TRBV20-1 | CSASWGISYNEQFF | TGCAGTGCTAGTTGGGGGATTTCCTACAATGAGCAGTTCTTC
TRBJ2-3 | few | . | TRBV5-1 | CASSLMGLGTDTQYF | TGCGCCAGCAGCCTCATGGGTTTAGGCACAGATACGCAGTATTTT
TRBJ2-5 | . | TRBD2 | TRBV6-5 | CASSYSSGSKETQYF | TGTGCCAGCAGTTACTCGAGCGGGAGTAAGGAGACCCAGTACTTC
TRBJ2-1 | . | . | TRBV5-1 | CASSSDIQEHNEQFF | TGCGCCAGCAGCTCCGATATCCAGGAACACAATGAGCAGTTCTTC